This TCR beta chain comes out of a study of blood T cells in healthy people across ages. A second about 7 to 12 cycle PCR used barcoded and J-beta primers. MiXCR was run by TCRdb on the 5' RACE reads, yielding one entry per CDR3 protein. This sample has fewer than 700,000 distinct CDR3 sequences, with less than 45% found just once. A few counts support this clonotype. Germline V gene data show CDR1 as MNHNS and CDR2 as SASEGT. This CDR3 spans 12 amino acids. Sequencing was carried out using blood. The TCR was taken from a man older than 75 in good health. The chain combines TRBV6-1 with TRBJ2-7, with D perhaps TRBD2 (5 bases). The CDR3 here is CASVPGWNEQYF. CDR3 DNA: TGTGCTTCGGTTCCGGGGTGGAACGAGCAGTACTTC.